One sample yielded the 9 T cell receptor beta chains listed below, sequenced in a study of monozygotic twins with inflammatory bowel disease. From the 5' RACE reads, TCRdb lists one entry per CDR3 protein and no DNA. This listing includes 400,000 or so distinct CDR3 sequences. The source material was blood. The receptors here all came from a human donor with ulcerative colitis or Crohn's disease, or a healthy co-twin of an affected twin (not recorded which).

V gene TRBV6-6 combines with J gene TRBJ2-7; TCRdb gives TRBD2 as the D gene, but with no DNA this cannot be confirmed. Germline V CDR1 and CDR2: MNHNY, SVGAGI (reference sequence). This CDR3 has 14 residues. CDR3: CASSTGLLLREQYF.

The CDR3 sequence is CASSRGENEQFF. The chain combines TRBV5-1 with TRBJ2-1; TCRdb's assignment of TRBD1 cannot be checked, as there is no DNA. Looked up from germline, CDR1 is SGHRS and CDR2 is YFSETQ. The CDR3 runs to 12 residues.

The chain has TRBV29-1 and TRBJ1-5. The CDR3 has 19 residues. Germline-derived CDR1 and CDR2 are SQVTM and ANQGSEA. The CDR3 reads CSVGSTLRCRADLGQPQHF.

The chain has TRBV15 and TRBJ2-5; absent DNA, TCRdb's TRBD2 call cannot be checked. This CDR3 spans 13 amino acids. Germline assignment: CDR1 LNHNV and CDR2 YYDKDF (reference sequence). This CDR3 is CATSGGREETQYF.

The rearrangement links TRBV7-3 to TRBJ2-7. There are 14 residues in the CDR3. Germline-derived CDR1 and CDR2 are SGHTA and FQGTGA. CDR3 sequence reads: CASSSTGNSYEQYF.

The chain recombines TRBV11-2 with TRBJ1-3; TCRdb indicates TRBD1, and absent DNA this call remains unverified. The germline V gene encodes CDR1 SGHAT and CDR2 FQNNGV. The CDR3 contains 15 residues. The CDR3 here is CASSLGTVLSNTIYF.

The rearrangement joins TRBV30 to TRBJ2-7; lacking DNA, the TRBD1 call made by TCRdb goes unchecked. The CDR3 has 16 residues. Germline CDR1 is GTSNPN and CDR2 is SVGIG (reference sequence). This CDR3 is CAWRPWDRGDSGEQYF.

The V and J genes are TRBV6-2 or TRBV6-3 and TRBJ2-3; TCRdb names TRBD2, which stays unverified in the absence of DNA. CDR3 length equals 16 residues. CDR1 is MNHEY, CDR2 SVGEGT, per germline. The chain's CDR3 is CASSYSPSGRRGAQYF.

The chain combines TRBV5-1 with TRBJ1-6. The germline CDR1 and CDR2 sequences are SGHRS and YFSETQ. The CDR3 is made up of 16 amino acids. The CDR3 is CASSNGPYSYNSPLHF.